The 26 T cell receptor beta chains given below trace back to one sample, sequenced in a study of blood T cell repertoires in COVID-19. Assay: immunoSEQ multiplex PCR; the TCRdb copy retains only in-frame clones and omits some. The repertoire holds over 150,000 clones, with around 83% as singletons. Sequencing was carried out using peripheral blood. The receptors derive from a woman aged 60-70 years with COVID-19, enrolled during active disease.

The J gene is TRBJ1-2, the V gene TRBV2; 7 bases match TRBD1. Germline V CDR1 and CDR2: SNHLY, FYNNEI. CDR3 size: 14 residues. V trimming: 5 bases; J trimming: 4 bases; junction bases outside the gene matches: 7. The CDR3 loop reads CASSMRQGSYGYTF. The CDR3 nucleotides read TGTGCCAGCAGTATGCGACAGGGATCCTATGGCTACACCTTC.

The chain recombines TRBV5-4 with TRBJ1-4; 9 positions agree with TRBD1. The V and J ends lost 3 bases and 5 bases, in that order; junction bases with no gene match: 8. CDR3 length equals 16 residues. Germline V gives CDR1 SGHNT, CDR2 YYREEE (reference sequence). CDR3 nucleotide sequence: TGTGCCAGCAGCTCGGCCCTTGACAGGGGGAATGAAAAACTGTTTTTT. Translated: CASSSALDRGNEKLFF.

The V gene is TRBV25-1, the J gene TRBJ1-1; D is possibly TRBD1 (5 bases). The germline V gene has CDR1 MGHDK and CDR2 SYGVNS. V was clipped by 3 bases and J by 1 base, with 12 bases between them. The CDR3 length is 15 residues. In nucleotides, the CDR3 is TGTGCCAGCAGTGATCATAGCGGGGGGAACACTGAAGCTTTCTTT. It specifies CASSDHSGGNTEAFF.

V and J are TRBV19 and TRBJ1-1; 7 nucleotides match TRBD1. The CDR3 length is 14 residues. Per germline, CDR1 LNHDA and CDR2 SQIVND (reference sequence). V lost 1 base and J lost 4; bases outside the gene matches: 3. As DNA, the CDR3 is TGTGCCAGTAGTATAGCGAGGGGGCCCACTGAAGCTTTCTTT. Its protein is CASSIARGPTEAFF.

Written as DNA, the CDR3 is TGTGCCAGCAGTACAGGGGGCGGTTTCAATGAGCAGTTCTTC. This codes for CASSTGGGFNEQFF. The genes are TRBV27 and TRBJ2-1, with 9 nucleotides matching TRBD1. This CDR3 region has 14 residues. Germline V gene data show CDR1 as MNHEY and CDR2 as SMNVEV (reference sequence). Losses at the gene ends were 5 bases for V and 6 bases for J; bases not matched to a gene: 5.

The chain has TRBV29-1 and TRBJ1-1; D perhaps matches TRBD1 (5 bases). Deletions cut 7 bases from V and 0 bases from J, with 18 bases between. Germline V gene lookup returns CDR1 SQVTM and CDR2 ANQGSEA. This CDR3 is 15 amino acids long. The CDR3 DNA reads TGCAGCGGTGTGGCGGGACGTTACATGAACACTGAAGCTTTCTTT. Translating gives CSGVAGRYMNTEAFF.

The genes are TRBV2 and TRBJ1-1; the D gene is possibly TRBD1 (5 bases). This CDR3 region has 14 residues. Trimming took 7 bases from V and 2 from J, leaving 14 bases between them. From germline, CDR1 is SNHLY and CDR2 FYNNEI. Here the CDR3 reads CASTHQGINTEAFF. The CDR3 DNA follows: TGTGCCAGCACCCACCAGGGCATAAACACTGAAGCTTTCTTT.

This chain's CDR3 is CASWPGGGLRYEQYF. The DNA of the CDR3 is TGCGCCAGCTGGCCAGGGGGCGGGCTACGCTACGAGCAGTACTTC. The gene calls are TRBV5-1 and TRBJ2-7, with TRBD1 matching 8 bases. The CDR3 totals 15 residues. Germline CDR1 reads SGHRS; CDR2 reads YFSETQ. The V segment lost 7 bases and the J segment 3 bases; nucleotides outside the gene matches: 12.

The chain uses TRBV7-9 and TRBJ2-2; no reliable D call. Germline lookup yields CDR1 SEHNR and CDR2 FQNEAQ (reference sequence). The CDR3 sequence is 16 residues long. Trimming pared 3 bases from V and 0 bases from J, leaving 11 bases between. CDR3 in amino acids: CASSFQPVSNTGELFF. DNA of the CDR3: TGTGCCAGCAGCTTTCAACCGGTTTCGAACACCGGGGAGCTGTTTTTT.

The V call is TRBV19, the J call TRBJ2-1; TRBD2 might be the D (5 bases). The CDR3 contains 14 residues. CDR1 and CDR2 from the germline V gene are LNHDA and SQIVND (reference sequence). V lost 3 bases and J lost 4, with 10 bases in between. As DNA, the CDR3 is TGTGCCAGTAGTATTCCCGGGATTTACAATGAGCAGTTCTTC. It yields the protein CASSIPGIYNEQFF.

The V call is TRBV6-5, the J call TRBJ2-1; 10 positions match TRBD2. V shed 6 bases and J 3 bases; nucleotides not matched to a gene: 2. The CDR3 is made up of 14 amino acids. Germline CDR1 MNHEY, CDR2 SVGAGI. The CDR3 DNA reads TGTGCCAGCAGCGAGCGGGGGGGCTACAATGAGCAGTTCTTC. As protein: CASSERGGYNEQFF.

This clone was found once. The J gene is TRBJ1-1, the V gene TRBV6-5; no definite D call. The CDR3 extends over 15 amino acids. CDR1 and CDR2 from the germline V gene are MNHEY and SVGAGI. V gave up 2 bases and J gave up 2 bases, with 12 bases separating them. CDR3 residues: CASSYEHSRNTEAFF. CDR3 bases: TGTGCCAGCAGTTACGAACATTCACGTAACACTGAAGCTTTCTTT.

This chain connects TRBV19 to TRBJ1-3; D might be TRBD1 (6 bases). Per the germline V gene, CDR1 is LNHDA and CDR2 is SQIVND (reference sequence). The V gene lost 8 bases and the J gene lost 6 bases, with 14 bases spanning the gap. The CDR3 is made up of 13 amino acids. The CDR3 sequence: CASHRRGENTIYF. Written as DNA, the CDR3 is TGTGCCAGTCATCGCAGGGGTGAAAACACCATATATTTT.

Points on this clone: Additional DNA sequences in this sample encode the identical CDR3. This chain connects TRBV9 to TRBJ1-4; D unresolved. V gave up 0 bases and J gave up 5 bases, with 8 bases separating them. This CDR3 has 14 amino acids. Germline CDR1 and CDR2: SGDLS and YYNGEE. DNA of the CDR3: TGTGCCAGCAGCGTAGGTGGAGACAATGAAAAACTGTTTTTT. It specifies CASSVGGDNEKLFF.

This clone is a singleton in its sample. The chain carries TRBV30 and TRBJ1-5, with 8 bases matching TRBD1. With 0 bases clipped from V and 4 bases from J, the junction kept 5 bases outside the gene matches. The CDR3 has 15 residues. Germline CDR1 is GTSNPN and CDR2 is SVGIG (reference sequence). The CDR3 reads CAWSVQGGRNQPQHF. CDR3 nucleotide sequence: TGTGCCTGGAGTGTACAGGGGGGAAGAAATCAGCCCCAGCATTTT.

The chain couples TRBV29-1 to TRBJ2-3, with D perhaps matching TRBD2 (5 bases). V was clipped by 7 bases and J by 4 bases, with 15 bases between them. The CDR3 is 13 amino acids. Germline V lookup: CDR1 SQVTM, CDR2 ANQGSEA. CDR3 sequence (DNA): TGCAGCGCCGGACGGAGGCCGCCAGATACGCAGTATTTT. This gives the protein CSAGRRPPDTQYF.

The chain uses TRBV5-4 and TRBJ1-1, with a tentative D call TRBD1 (5 bases). Deletions cut 3 bases from V and 1 base from J, with 10 bases between. CDR1 and CDR2 (germline): SGHNT, YYREEE (reference sequence). The CDR3 spans 14 residues. DNA for the CDR3: TGTGCCAGCAGCTCGGGACTGAGGAACACTGAAGCTTTCTTT. Encoded protein: CASSSGLRNTEAFF.

With regard to this clone: Other DNA sequences in the sample encode the same CDR3. V gene TRBV5-1 combines with J gene TRBJ1-5; no clear D. The CDR3 is 15 amino acids. Germline CDR1 and CDR2: SGHRS and YFSETQ. Trimming removed 0 bases from V and 1 base from J, with 8 bases in between. In DNA form, the CDR3 reads TGCGCCAGCAGCTTGGCGGGAGGGAGCAATCAGCCCCAGCATTTT. This translates into CASSLAGGSNQPQHF.

This CDR3 reads CASSSTGNSYGYTF. The CDR3 bases are TGTGCCAGCAGCTCGACCGGGAACTCGTATGGCTACACCTTC. The rearrangement links TRBV7-8 to TRBJ1-2, with D uncertain. The V and J ends lost 4 bases and 5 bases respectively, with 14 bases between them. This CDR3 is built from 14 residues. Looked up from germline, CDR1 is SGHVS and CDR2 is FQNEAQ.

V usage is TRBV6-5 and J usage is TRBJ1-5; D is unresolved. From germline, CDR1 is MNHEY and CDR2 SVGAGI. The CDR3 totals 14 residues. Trimming pared 6 bases from V and 0 bases from J, leaving 9 bases between. This CDR3 is CASRNTNSNQPQHF. CDR3 DNA: TGTGCCAGCAGGAACACCAATAGCAATCAGCCCCAGCATTTT.

The gene calls are TRBV30 and TRBJ2-3, with 7 bases identical to TRBD2. Germline V lookup: CDR1 GTSNPN, CDR2 SVGIG (reference sequence). The ends lost 1 base at V and 2 bases at J; junction bases unmatched: 3. This CDR3 comprises 14 residues. The CDR3 DNA is TGTGCCTGGAGTGCGGGGGGTTCCACAGATACGCAGTATTTT. As protein: CAWSAGGSTDTQYF.

This clone was seen only a few times. The chain joins TRBV6-5 to TRBJ2-7, with D possibly matching TRBD1 (7 bases). Germline-derived CDR1 and CDR2 are MNHEY and SVGAGI. V lost 0 bases and J 1 base, leaving 13 bases between the germline ends. The CDR3 contains 16 residues. The CDR3 spells CASSYSAQGRSYEQYF. In DNA, the CDR3 is TGTGCCAGCAGTTACTCGGCACAGGGGAGGTCCTACGAGCAGTACTTC.

The chain uses TRBV19 and TRBJ1-2; 7 bases match TRBD1. There are 14 residues in the CDR3. V shed 5 bases, J shed 0 bases, and the junction held 3 bases outside the gene matches. Germline loops: CDR1 LNHDA, CDR2 SQIVND (reference sequence). The chain's CDR3 is CASSPTGSNYGYTF. CDR3 sequence (DNA): TGTGCCAGTAGTCCGACAGGGTCTAACTATGGCTACACCTTC.

This chain connects TRBV10-3 to TRBJ1-1; 8 bases match TRBD1. CDR3 length equals 17 residues. CDR1 is ENHRY, CDR2 SYGVKD, per germline. Trimming removed 6 bases from V and 1 base from J; junction bases left unmatched: 13. The CDR3 is CAIRPGGRGLENTEAFF. The CDR3 DNA follows: TGTGCCATCAGGCCCGGAGGCAGGGGGCTTGAGAACACTGAAGCTTTCTTT.

The chain uses TRBV27 and TRBJ1-1; D possibly corresponds to TRBD1 (5 bases). The V and J ends lost 4 bases and 4 bases respectively, with 7 bases between them. Looked up from germline, CDR1 is MNHEY and CDR2 is SMNVEV (reference sequence). This CDR3 region has 12 residues. CDR3 amino acids: CASSYRGTEAFF. CDR3 DNA sequence: TGTGCCAGCAGTTATAGGGGCACTGAAGCTTTCTTT.

This clone was counted once. CDR3 region: CASSESWGLVYGYTF. The CDR3 region has the DNA TGCGCCAGCAGTGAGTCTTGGGGCCTAGTCTATGGCTACACCTTC. The chain couples TRBV10-2 to TRBJ1-2; maybe TRBD1 (5 bases). Germline V lookup: CDR1 WSHSY, CDR2 SAAADI. The V end was cut by 0 bases, the J end by 4 bases, with 12 bases between. The CDR3 extends over 15 amino acids.